This T cell receptor (beta chain) stems from a study of cytomegalovirus exposure and HLA in healthy donors. There are 15 residues in the CDR3. Germline values: CDR1 SEHNR, CDR2 FQNEAQ (reference sequence). Trimming removed 2 bases from V and 4 bases from J, with 14 bases in between. Vbeta (60) and Jbeta (13) primers were used in the PCR. Libraries were prepared by immunoSEQ multiplex PCR; TCRdb keeps only in-frame clonotypes and omits some of them. This repertoire shows roughly 290,000 clones, around nine tenths found once; its top ten account for 2% to 3%. When sampled, the donors appeared nominally healthy, though they likely had unrecorded immune exposures.

The sequence was collected from a woman younger than 30 in good health and CMV-seronegative. The specimen was PBMCs. The chain links TRBV7-9 to TRBJ1-2; no firm D call. The DNA for the CDR3 is TGTGCCAGCAGCTTACAGGCAAGAGCCTCCTATGGCTACACCTTC. It codes for CASSLQARASYGYTF.